The 13 T cell receptor beta chains presented below share a single source sample, sequenced in a study of post-analysis software for immune sequencing data. Study-level points and caveats: Higher frequency in patients than in controls was seen for roughly five TRBV segments, with TRBV5-6, TRBV5-1 and TRBV20-1 among them.

Unique molecular identifiers were carried by the TCR beta cDNA libraries. TCRdb fed the PCR reads into MiXCR, producing one record per CDR3 protein. The table has under 650,000 distinct CDR3 sequences, roughly two fifths seen once. These TCRs' antigens remain unknown. What was sequenced was blood. These receptors were obtained from a girl between 5 and 17 years old with multiple sclerosis.

V is TRBV28 and J is TRBJ1-4; D remains ambiguous. The CDR3 is made up of 14 amino acids. With 3 bases removed from V and 7 bases from J, the gap between germline ends came to 12 bases. Germline lookup yields CDR1 MDHEN and CDR2 SYDVKM. The chain's CDR3 is CASSLVQASEKLFF. The CDR3 coding sequence is TGTGCCAGCAGTTTGGTCCAGGCGAGTGAAAAACTGTTTTTT.

This chain uses TRBV6-6 with TRBJ1-5; D remains ambiguous. The CDR3 covers 12 residues. V gave up 8 bases and J gave up 2 bases, with 7 bases separating them. CDR1 is MNHNY, CDR2 SVGAGI, per germline (reference sequence). In nucleotides, the CDR3 is TGTGCCAGCTGGCCGGGCAATCAGCCCCAGCATTTT. Protein: CASWPGNQPQHF.

This clonotype was recorded at least ten times. The gene calls are TRBV5-1 and TRBJ2-7; D is possibly TRBD1 (6 bases). This CDR3 contains 15 residues. Trimming shortened V by 0 bases and J by 1 base, and 11 bases separated the two germline ends. CDR1 is SGHRS, CDR2 YFSETQ, per germline. The DNA of the CDR3 is TGCGCCAGCAGCTTGGGGCAGGGGTTTTCCTACGAGCAGTACTTC. As protein: CASSLGQGFSYEQYF.

This clonotype turned up a few times. This rearrangement joins TRBV20-1 to TRBJ2-1; 10 bases agree with TRBD2. Looked up from germline, CDR1 is DFQATT and CDR2 is SNEGSKA (reference sequence). This CDR3 has 15 residues. Trimming at V came to 3 bases and at J to 7 bases, leaving 9 bases not matched to a gene. CDR3 nucleotide sequence: TGCAGTGCTAGTTCGCTGGGACTAGCGCCAAATGAGCAGTTCTTC. Amino acid sequence: CSASSLGLAPNEQFF.

This clonotype occurred a few times. The CDR3 sequence is CATSDLRTGDTGELFF. The CDR3, as DNA: TGTGCCACCAGTGATTTGAGGACAGGGGACACCGGGGAGCTGTTTTTT. The J gene is TRBJ2-2, the V gene TRBV24-1; 9 bases are a match to TRBD1. The trim removed 0 bases at V and 3 bases at J, leaving 1 base unmatched. Germline assignment: CDR1 KGHDR and CDR2 SFDVKD. The CDR3 contains 16 residues.

This clonotype appeared a few times. The gene calls are TRBV29-1 and TRBJ2-5, with 10 bases fitting TRBD1. Germline assignment: CDR1 SQVTM and CDR2 ANQGSEA. The V segment lost 6 bases and the J segment 3 bases; nucleotides outside the gene matches: 4. This CDR3 spans 13 amino acids. The CDR3 here is CSVTTGGEETQYF. CDR3 in DNA: TGCAGCGTAACGACAGGGGGCGAAGAGACCCAGTACTTC.

V is TRBV7-2 and J is TRBJ2-3; TRBD2 matches 9 bases. The CDR3 length is 17 residues. Germline trimming cut 1 base from V and 2 bases from J; bases unmatched to any gene: 7. Per germline, CDR1 SGHTA and CDR2 FQGNSA. CDR3 amino acids: CASSLVIAGATTDTQYF. For the CDR3, the DNA is TGTGCCAGCAGCTTAGTTATAGCGGGGGCCACCACAGATACGCAGTATTTT.

This chain uses TRBV7-4 with TRBJ1-1, with 7 positions matching TRBD1. V shed 6 bases and J 4 bases; nucleotides not matched to a gene: 5. The V gene's germline CDR1 is SGHVT and CDR2 SQSDAQ. This CDR3 is 13 amino acids long. The DNA of the CDR3 is TGTGCCAGCAGACCACAGGGGAGCACTGAAGCTTTCTTT. Its protein is CASRPQGSTEAFF.

The CDR3 nucleotides are TGCAGTGCTAGAGATCCAGCGACAGAAAAATCCTACGAGCAGTACTTC. It encodes CSARDPATEKSYEQYF. This sequence joins TRBV20-1 and TRBJ2-7; D is possibly TRBD1 (5 bases). The CDR3 is made up of 16 amino acids. Germline V gene data show CDR1 as DFQATT and CDR2 as SNEGSKA (reference sequence). V was shortened by 0 bases and J by 1 base, with 16 bases between the two germline ends.

In its sample, this clonotype was seen a few times. The CDR3: CASSPRGAGDGNEQFF. In nucleotides, the CDR3 is TGCGCCAGCAGCCCTAGGGGAGCGGGAGATGGGAATGAGCAGTTCTTC. The chain combines TRBV4-1 with TRBJ2-1; 8 bases align to TRBD2. V lost 4 bases, J lost 7 bases, and 12 bases stayed unmatched. The CDR3 spans 16 residues. Germline V CDR1 and CDR2: MGHRA, YSYEKL.

The genes are TRBV4-1 and TRBJ2-7, with D possibly TRBD1 on 6 matching bases. The V gene lost 0 bases and the J gene lost 7 bases, with 13 bases spanning the gap. Germline-derived CDR1 and CDR2 are MGHRA and YSYEKL. This CDR3 region has 14 residues. CDR3 loop: CASSQDQFTGEQYF. The CDR3 DNA is TGCGCCAGCAGCCAAGATCAGTTCACAGGGGAGCAGTACTTC.

This clonotype was recorded a few times. The CDR3 bases are TGCAGCGTTGCGCAACAGGGTCAAGCGGTCGGAGGGCAGTACTTC. Its translation is CSVAQQGQAVGGQYF. This chain uses TRBV29-1 with TRBJ2-5, with D perhaps assigned TRBD1 or TRBD2 (6 bases each). V was trimmed by 4 bases and J by 11 bases, leaving 26 bases between them. Germline V gene data show CDR1 as SQVTM and CDR2 as ANQGSEA. CDR3 length: 15 residues.

V is TRBV2 and J is TRBJ1-4; the D is unclear. There are 13 residues in the CDR3. CDR1 and CDR2 (germline): SNHLY, FYNNEI. V shed 6 bases and J shed 7 bases, with 12 bases lying between them. This CDR3 is CASRVDTFEKLFF. In DNA form, the CDR3 reads TGTGCCAGCAGAGTCGATACTTTTGAAAAACTGTTTTTT. Filled out from reference TRBV2 and TRBJ1-4, the complete variable domain reads EPEVTQTPSHQVTQMGQEVILRCVPISNHLYFYWYRQILGQKVEFLVSFYNNEISEKSEIFDDQFSVERPDGSNFTLKIRSTKLEDSAMYFCASRVDTFEKLFFGSGTQLSVL.